These T cell receptor beta chains were read from a single sample in a study of T-cell reconstitution after alpha-beta-depleted transplantation in children. MiXCR was run by TCRdb on the PCR reads, yielding one entry per CDR3 protein. The sample shows about 500,000 distinct CDR3 sequences, 11% of them seen only once. Sequenced material: PBMCs, mostly from graft donor cells, taken 180 days after TCRalphabeta/CD19-depleted stem cell transplant. These receptors were taken from a female patient between 2 and 15 years old who had a stem cell transplant for aplastic anemia, so the T cells may come from the graft donor. Each CDR3 is given with its conserved first and last residue.

v_call cdr3_aa
TRBV15 CATSRHSNLNSPLHF
TRBV5-1 CASSLGDGPDTQYF
TRBV25-1 CASGIGANVLTF
TRBV12-3/TRBV12-4 CASSRSGTSSYNEQFF
TRBV5-1 CASRPGTGYLETEAFF
TRBV7-6 CASSTSLAGDTQYF
TRBV7-9 CASSSTGVGEQFF
TRBV5-5 CARALTLSSGELFF
TRBV27 CASSSGFAYEQYF
TRBV12-3/TRBV12-4 CASSLSGRDSQETQYF
TRBV21-1 CASSKGLFYEQYF
TRBV15 CATRSGDITDTQYF
TRBV20-1 CSARDGDRGLETQYF
TRBV29-1 CSVEGASGMFVETQYF
TRBV28 CASSFRQGARTGELFF
TRBV12-3/TRBV12-4 CASSHSSGQGLDTQYF
TRBV28 CASRPPGVPNTGELFF
TRBV28 CATRLAGVNEQFF
TRBV6-1 CASSDLGTRSREQFF
TRBV12-3/TRBV12-4 CASSLGGRGHEKLFF
TRBV4-3 CASSQDLGTGRVNEQFF
TRBV5-1 CASSPTSGRADEQFF
TRBV28 CASSFSLGPESYGYTF
TRBV9 CASSVELARDTQYF
TRBV12-3/TRBV12-4 CASSQIAGVIRNEQFF
TRBV10-1 CASSERAGDEADTQYF
TRBV20-1 CSARDPGGTASSYNEQFF
TRBV7-2 CASSEGQGAFNNEQFF
TRBV7-7 CASGPPSSVKVLGFETQYF
TRBV13 CASFRVCGNEQFF
TRBV28 CASSTRGNTIYF
TRBV5-1 CASSLRGGYRGEQYF
TRBV7-2 CASSLVASALRETQYF
TRBV28 CASSLRFLNTGELFF
TRBV5-1 CASSSLIGTGESTGANVLTF
TRBV12-3/TRBV12-4 CASSLDSLNQPQHF
TRBV27 CASSSGTGRQETQYF
TRBV29-1 CSVGLGFDAFF
TRBV9 CASSVAWGRGTGELFF
TRBV5-1 CASSLDWAAGYEQYF
TRBV20-1 CSASDRGPRSANEKLFF
TRBV27 CASSLRDPYTDTQYF
TRBV5-5 CASSFGPGLSWTGELFF
TRBV28 CASSHYRLPNTGELFF
TRBV5-1 CASSLEVTGGNEQFF
TRBV12-3/TRBV12-4 CASSQGPAIEAFF
TRBV29-1 CSAVAYEQYF
TRBV24-1 CATSDRTGEQFF
TRBV12-3/TRBV12-4 CASSLTRITNYGYTF
TRBV28 CASRTGQAISYEQYF
TRBV19 CASSYGPNTQYF
TRBV29-1 CSVATWTVYGYTF
TRBV2 CASSEALHRLSNQPQHF
TRBV28 CASSFVTGGGNGYTF
TRBV28 CASGANGRFYGYTF